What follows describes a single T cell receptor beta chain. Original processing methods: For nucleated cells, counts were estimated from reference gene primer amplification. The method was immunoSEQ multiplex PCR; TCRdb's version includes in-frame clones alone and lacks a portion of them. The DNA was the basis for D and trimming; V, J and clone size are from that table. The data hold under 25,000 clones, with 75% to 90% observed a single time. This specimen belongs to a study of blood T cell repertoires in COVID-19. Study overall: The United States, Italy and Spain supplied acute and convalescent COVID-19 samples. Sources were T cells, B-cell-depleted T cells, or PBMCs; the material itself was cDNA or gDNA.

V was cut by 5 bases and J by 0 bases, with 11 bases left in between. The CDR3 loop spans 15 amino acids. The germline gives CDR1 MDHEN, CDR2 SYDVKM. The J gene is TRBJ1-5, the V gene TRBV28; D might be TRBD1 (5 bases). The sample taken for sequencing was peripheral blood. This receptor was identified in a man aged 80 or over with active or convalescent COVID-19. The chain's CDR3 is CASSRTYYSNQPQHF. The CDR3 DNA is TGTGCCAGCAGTCGGACATATTATAGCAATCAGCCCCAGCATTTT.